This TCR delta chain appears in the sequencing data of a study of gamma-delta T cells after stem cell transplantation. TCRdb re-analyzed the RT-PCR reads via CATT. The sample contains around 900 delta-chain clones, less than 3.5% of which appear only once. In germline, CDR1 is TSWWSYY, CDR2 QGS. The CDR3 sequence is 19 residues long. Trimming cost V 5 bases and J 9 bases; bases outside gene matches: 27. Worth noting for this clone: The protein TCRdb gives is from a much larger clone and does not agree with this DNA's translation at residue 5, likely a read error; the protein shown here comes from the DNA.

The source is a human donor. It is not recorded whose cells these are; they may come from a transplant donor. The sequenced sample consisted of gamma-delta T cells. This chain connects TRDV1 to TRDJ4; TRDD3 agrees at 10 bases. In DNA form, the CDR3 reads TGTGCTCTTGGGAAACGGTTCTGGTGGGGGATACCAGTAACAGGGCAGTTGATCTTT. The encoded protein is CALGKRFWWGIPVTGQLIF.